This T cell receptor (beta chain) was recorded in a study of T cell clonotyping in hematopoietic cell transplantation. Broader study findings: After transplant, recipient diversity fell while pathologically expanded clonotypes grew through day 180. Broader posttransplant TCR repertoire diversity was predicted by graft donor and pretransplant recipient Inverse Simpson Index values.

Produced via immunoSEQ multiplex PCR; TCRdb's table is partial and in-frame only. The sample shows tens of thousands of clones, 94% of them seen only once. Note on this clone: What it recognizes is unknown.

V lost 1 base, J lost 2 bases, and 7 bases lay in between. The CDR3 loop spans 14 amino acids. The germline V gene encodes CDR1 SGHNT and CDR2 YYREEE (reference sequence). V is TRBV5-4 and J is TRBJ2-4; D is possibly TRBD2 (5 bases). The TCR sequence derives from a woman in her fifties or sixties in good health. Some clones in this sample may be carry-over from other donors' samples. Sequenced input: peripheral blood mononuclear cells. CDR3 sequence reads: CASSLTSTKNIQYF. The DNA of the CDR3 is TGTGCCAGCAGCTTGACTAGTACCAAAAACATTCAGTACTTC.